Each of the 5 T cell receptor beta chains below was sequenced from the same sample in a study of human T cells and chemical hapten exposure. MiXCR, run by TCRdb on the RACE reads, gives a single entry per CDR3 protein. The table has some 380,000 distinct CDR3 sequences, roughly 4.8% seen once. Time point given: patch test 1, 2 weeks after DPC sensitization. Treatment of the sample: therapeutic diphenylcyclopropenone sensitization with weekly scalp DPC. Sample: whole blood, taken in connection with sensitization to the hapten diphenylcyclopropenone (DPC). Receptors originate from a woman between 50 and 59 years old with alopecia areata. Some clones in this sample may be carry-over from other donors' samples.

The rearrangement uses TRBV29-1 and TRBJ1-3; no clear D gene. The CDR3 consists of 11 residues. V was clipped by 6 bases and J by 4 bases, with 7 bases between them. Germline V lookup: CDR1 SQVTM, CDR2 ANQGSEA. The CDR3 protein is CSVPTGNTIYF. The CDR3 coding sequence is TGCAGCGTGCCAACAGGAAACACCATATATTTT.

This clonotype was picked up many times. The CDR3 region has the DNA TGTGCCAGCTCCCCCGGGACGCTTGAAAAACTGTTTTTT. Its translation: CASSPGTLEKLFF. This chain connects TRBV18 to TRBJ1-4, with D possibly being TRBD1 (5 bases). CDR1 and CDR2 from the germline V gene are KGHSH and LQKENI. Trimming left V 6 bases short and J 7 bases short, with 12 bases between. The CDR3 is 13 residues long. The full variable domain, its missing parts supplied by reference TRBV18 and TRBJ1-4, is NAGVMQNPRHLVRRRGQEARLRCSPMKGHSHVYWYRQLPEEGLKFMVYLQKENIIDESGMPKERFSAEFPKEGPSILRIQQVVRGDSAAYFCASSPGTLEKLFFGSGTQLSVL.

This clonotype was seen only a few times. This chain uses TRBV6-2 or TRBV6-3 with TRBJ2-7; the match to TRBD2 covers 7 bases. J gave up 3 bases and V 0 bases, and 8 bases lay outside the gene matches. The V gene's germline CDR1 is MNHEY and CDR2 SVGEGT. The CDR3 totals 16 residues. The DNA for the CDR3 is TGTGCCAGCAGTTACTCAGGGCTAGCGGACTTCTACGAGCAGTACTTC. Translation: CASSYSGLADFYEQYF.

This clonotype was recorded at least ten times. This chain joins TRBV12-3 or TRBV12-4 and TRBJ2-3; TRBD2 matches 14 bases. Trimming cost V 5 bases and J 4 bases; bases outside gene matches: 5. The CDR3 extends over 16 amino acids. The CDR3 coding sequence is TGTGCCAGCAGTCTGACTAGCGGGAGGGGAGCAGATACGCAGTATTTT. Residues: CASSLTSGRGADTQYF.

This clonotype has a count of ten or more. CDR3 sequence reads: CATTTGQSTDTQYF. CDR3 bases: TGTGCCACCACGACAGGTCAGAGCACAGATACGCAGTATTTT. The chain employs TRBV10-3 and TRBJ2-3, with a possible D match to TRBD1 (6 bases). Trimming removed 10 bases at V and 0 bases at J, with 14 bases between. The V gene's germline CDR1 is ENHRY and CDR2 SYGVKD. The CDR3 has 14 amino acids.